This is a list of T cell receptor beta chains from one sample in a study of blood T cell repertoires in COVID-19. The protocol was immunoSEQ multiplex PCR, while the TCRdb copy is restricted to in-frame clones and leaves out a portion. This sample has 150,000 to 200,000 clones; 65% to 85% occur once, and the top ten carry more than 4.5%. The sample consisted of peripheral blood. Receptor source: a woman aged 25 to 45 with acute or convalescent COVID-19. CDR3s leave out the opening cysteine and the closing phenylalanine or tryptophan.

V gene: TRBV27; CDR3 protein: ASSFTGLSSYEQY
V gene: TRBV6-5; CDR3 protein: ASRRGSSYEQY
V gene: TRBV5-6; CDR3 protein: ASSFIQSQALH
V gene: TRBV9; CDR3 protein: ASSGLGQEDTGELF
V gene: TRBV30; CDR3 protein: AWSLGTRGEAF
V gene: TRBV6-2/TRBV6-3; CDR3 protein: ASSYPTDTGELF
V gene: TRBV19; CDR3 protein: ASSIQGGSWKLF
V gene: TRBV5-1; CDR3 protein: ASRPLAGREQF
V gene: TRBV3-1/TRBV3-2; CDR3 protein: ASSHSDFGLSGEQY
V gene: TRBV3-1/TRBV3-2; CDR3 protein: ASSPGGTSNQPQH
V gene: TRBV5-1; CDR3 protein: ASSSVHRGSHEQY
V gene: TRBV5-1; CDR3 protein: ATSPGDMLINTEAF
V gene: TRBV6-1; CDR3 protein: ASSDSGGGSGAF
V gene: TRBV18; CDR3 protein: ASSPGTGGLRETQY
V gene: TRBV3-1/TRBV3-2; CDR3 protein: ASSQAQGGNYGYT
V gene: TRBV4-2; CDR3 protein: ASSQGGTGDYGYT
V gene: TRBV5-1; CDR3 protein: ASSLGGITDTQY
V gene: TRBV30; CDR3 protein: AWSGGVRNSYEQY
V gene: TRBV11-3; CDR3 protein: ASSSGEGTDTQY
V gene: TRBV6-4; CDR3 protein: ASSDGGAYNEQF
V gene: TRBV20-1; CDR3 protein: SASLNTEAF
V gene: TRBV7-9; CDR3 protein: ASSFERGTDEQY
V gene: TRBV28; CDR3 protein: ASGGVQY
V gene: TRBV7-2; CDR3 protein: ASSLNRGIDTQY